This T cell receptor beta chain was observed in a study of post-analysis software for immune sequencing data. V gave up 1 base and J gave up 4 bases, with 12 bases separating them. The CDR3 totals 15 residues. Per the germline V gene, CDR1 is KGHDR and CDR2 is SFDVKD. Study-wide points: When patients were compared with controls, about 5 TRBV segments were more frequent, TRBV5-6, TRBV5-1 and TRBV20-1 among them.

Of note for this clonotype: No antigen is known for it.

Unique molecular identifiers featured in each of the TCR beta cDNA libraries. TCRdb re-analysed the PCR reads in MiXCR, keeping a single row per CDR3 protein. The sample has around 500,000 distinct CDR3 sequences, around 36% seen once. This TCR was recovered from a girl between 2 and 17 years old with multiple sclerosis. Material for sequencing was blood. The chain is built from TRBV24-1 and TRBJ2-5; D is perhaps TRBD2 (6 bases). The CDR3 nucleotides read TGTGCCACCAGTGATTTAGCGGGTATCCGAGAGACCCAGTACTTC. Its protein product is CATSDLAGIRETQYF.